Here is one T cell receptor beta chain with its context. This sample was taken from a study of T cells expressing NK-cell markers. For each CDR3 protein, TCRdb gives one entry from its re-call of the 5' RACE reads, without DNA. The table lists some 450,000 distinct CDR3 sequences. Germline CDR1 and CDR2: SGHTA and FQGNSA. This CDR3 is 13 amino acids long. The sample was blood T cells: a sorted CD56 or NKG2C T cell subset, CD4+ or CD8+ T cells, or bulk PBMC T cells (not recorded which). The source is a woman aged 18-69 years in good health. This chain connects TRBV7-2 to TRBJ2-4; TCRdb reports TRBD2, a call that lacks DNA to check it against. CDR3 sequence reads: CASSPSRSGIQYF.